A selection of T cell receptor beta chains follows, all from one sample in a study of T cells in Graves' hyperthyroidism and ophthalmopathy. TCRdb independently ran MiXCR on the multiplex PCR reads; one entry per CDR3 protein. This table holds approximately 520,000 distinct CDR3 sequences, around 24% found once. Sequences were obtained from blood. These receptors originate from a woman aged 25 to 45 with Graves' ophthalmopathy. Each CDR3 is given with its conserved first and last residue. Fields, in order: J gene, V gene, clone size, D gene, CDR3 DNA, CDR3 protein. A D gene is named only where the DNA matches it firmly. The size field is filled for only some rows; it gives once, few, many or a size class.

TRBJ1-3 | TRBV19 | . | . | TGTGCCAGTACCCGGGGCTCCTCTGGAAACACCATATATTTT | CASTRGSSGNTIYF
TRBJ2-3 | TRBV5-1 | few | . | TGCGCCAGCAGTTTAGCTATGATTATGGATACGCAGTATTTT | CASSLAMIMDTQYF
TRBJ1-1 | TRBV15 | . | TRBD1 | TGTGCCACCAGACCGGACAGGGCGAACACTGAAGCTTTCTTT | CATRPDRANTEAFF
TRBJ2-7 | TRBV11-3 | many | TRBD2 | TGTGCCAGCAGCTTAACTAGCGGGGGGGCCGGTAGCTACGAGCAGTACTTC | CASSLTSGGAGSYEQYF
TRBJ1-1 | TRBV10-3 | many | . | TGTGCCATCAGTAAGGACGGAACGGGGAACACTGAAGCTTTCTTT | CAISKDGTGNTEAFF
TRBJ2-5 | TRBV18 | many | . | TGTGCCAGCTCTCCTCTACCACAGGTGCAAGAGACCCAGTACTTC | CASSPLPQVQETQYF
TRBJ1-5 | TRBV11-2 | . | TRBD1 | TGTGCCAGCAGCCCCGGGACAGTAGTGAATCAGCCTCAGCATTTT | CASSPGTVVNQPQHF
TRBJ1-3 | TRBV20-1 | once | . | TGCAGTGCCAAGACCCCTGACAGGCCTGGAAACACCATATATTTT | CSAKTPDRPGNTIYF
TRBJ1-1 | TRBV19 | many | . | TGTGCCAGTAGTATAGTCGGAATGAACACTGAAGCTTTCTTT | CASSIVGMNTEAFF
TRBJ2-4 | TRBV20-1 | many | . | TGCAGTGCGCCCCCGGGTTGGGGAACAAACATTCAGTACTTC | CSAPPGWGTNIQYF
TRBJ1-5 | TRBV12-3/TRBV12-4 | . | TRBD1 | TGTGGCAGCAGTTTAGGCCCTACAGGGGGCAATCAGCCCCAGCATTTT | CGSSLGPTGGNQPQHF
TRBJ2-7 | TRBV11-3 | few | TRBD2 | TGTGCCAGCAGCTTCGGGACTAGCAACGACGAGCAGTACTTC | CASSFGTSNDEQYF
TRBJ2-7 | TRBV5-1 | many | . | TGCGCCAGCAGGCCTCAGGGAGAAGTCTTCAAGCAGTACTTC | CASRPQGEVFKQYF
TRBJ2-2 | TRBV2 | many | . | TGTGCCAGCAGTGATGGGATCGGCGGGGAGCTGTTTTTT | CASSDGIGGELFF
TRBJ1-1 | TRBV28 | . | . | TGTGCCAGCAGTTACCTGTGGGGGATGAACACTGAAGCTTTCTTT | CASSYLWGMNTEAFF
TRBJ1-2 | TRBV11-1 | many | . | TGTGCCAGCAGCTTAGCGCGTGGGGGCGCGGCCTATGGCTACACCTTC | CASSLARGGAAYGYTF
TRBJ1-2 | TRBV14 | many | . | TGTGCCAGCAGCCAAGCAGGCATAGGCGTTGGCTACACCTTC | CASSQAGIGVGYTF
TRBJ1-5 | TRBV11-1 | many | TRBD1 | TGTGCCAGCAGCTTAGGAGGGACAGGGAACAATCAGCCCCAGCATTTT | CASSLGGTGNNQPQHF
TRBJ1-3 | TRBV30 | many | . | TGTGCCACCTCCGTGGGGGGCTCTGGAAACACCATATATTTT | CATSVGGSGNTIYF
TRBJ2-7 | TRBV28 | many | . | TGTGCCAGCAGTCCGGAAGGGGCAGGGCAGTACGAGCAGTACTTC | CASSPEGAGQYEQYF
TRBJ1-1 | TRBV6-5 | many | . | TGTGCCAGCAGATCGGATGGAGGCACTGAAGCTTTCTTT | CASRSDGGTEAFF
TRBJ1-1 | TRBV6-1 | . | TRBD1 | TGTGCCAGCAGTGTCGTGACAGGGCTCGCTGAAGCTTTCTTT | CASSVVTGLAEAFF
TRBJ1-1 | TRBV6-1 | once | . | TGTGCCAGCAGTGTCGGGGTCGACAACACTGAAGCTTTCTTT | CASSVGVDNTEAFF
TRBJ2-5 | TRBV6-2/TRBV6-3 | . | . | TGTGCCAGCAGTTACCCCCGACAACGGCCGGGGACTTATCTACGACAAGAGACCCAGTACTTC | CASSYPRQRPGTYLRQETQYF
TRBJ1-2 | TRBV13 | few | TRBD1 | TGTGCCAGCAGCCACCGGGACAGATACTATGGCTACACCTTC | CASSHRDRYYGYTF
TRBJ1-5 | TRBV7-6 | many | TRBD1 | TGTGCCAGCAGCCCCGGACTCGGAAGGGGGCTTAGTCAGCCCCAGCATTTT | CASSPGLGRGLSQPQHF
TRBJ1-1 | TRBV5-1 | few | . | TGCGCCAGCAGCTTGGGATTTACAGGGAACACTGAAGCTTTCTTT | CASSLGFTGNTEAFF
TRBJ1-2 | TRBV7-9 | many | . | TGTGCCAGCAGCTTAGACAGGGATGCGTACGGCTACACCTTC | CASSLDRDAYGYTF
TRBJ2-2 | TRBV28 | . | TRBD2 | TGTGCCAGCAGCCTCCGGGACTACAACACCGGGGAGCTGTTTTTT | CASSLRDYNTGELFF
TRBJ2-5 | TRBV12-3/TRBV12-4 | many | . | TGTGCCAGCACCATTGAGGTGGAGACCCAGTACTTC | CASTIEVETQYF
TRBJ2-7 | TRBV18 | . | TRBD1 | TGTGCCAGCTCACCTGGAGCGGGGACAGGGATTTACGAGCAGTACTTC | CASSPGAGTGIYEQYF
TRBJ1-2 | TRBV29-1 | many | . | TGCAGCGTTGTGAGGGACACCTATGGCTACACCTTC | CSVVRDTYGYTF
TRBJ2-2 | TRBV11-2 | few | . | TGTGCCAGCAGCCCAGGGTGGTCCGCGAACACCGGGGGGCTGTTTTTT | CASSPGWSANTGGLFF
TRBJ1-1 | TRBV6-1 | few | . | TGTGCCAGCAGCCCGGGTGGGGGGGTGAGGTCTGAAGCTTTCTTT | CASSPGGGVRSEAFF
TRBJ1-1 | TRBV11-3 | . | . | TGTGCCAGCAGCTTAGATCCTGACACTGAAGCTTTCTTT | CASSLDPDTEAFF
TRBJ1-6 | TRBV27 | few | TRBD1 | TGTGCCAGCAGTTTATACAGGGGAAGGGATTCACCCCTCCACTTT | CASSLYRGRDSPLHF
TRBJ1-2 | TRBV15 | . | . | TGTGCCACCAGCAGAGACCGCAACTATGGCTACATCTTC | CATSRDRNYGYIF
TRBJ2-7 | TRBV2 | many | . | TGTGCCAGCAGTGAGGTCGGGTCCTACGAGCAGTACTTC | CASSEVGSYEQYF
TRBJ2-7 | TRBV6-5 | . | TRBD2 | TGTGCCAGCAGTTACAGAATAGCGGGGGCGAACGAGCAGTACTTC | CASSYRIAGANEQYF
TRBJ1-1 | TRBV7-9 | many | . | TGTGCCAGCAGCTTAGTAGCACAGCCGAACACTGAAGCTTTCTTT | CASSLVAQPNTEAFF
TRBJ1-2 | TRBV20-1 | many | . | TGCAGTGCTAGTCAGACGAACTATGGCTACACCTTC | CSASQTNYGYTF
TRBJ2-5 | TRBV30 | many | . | TGTGCCTGGAGTGTACTTTCCGCGAATACCCAGTACTTC | CAWSVLSANTQYF
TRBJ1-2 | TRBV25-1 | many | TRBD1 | TGTGCCAGCAGTGGATTGACAGGGGCTGGCTACACCTTC | CASSGLTGAGYTF
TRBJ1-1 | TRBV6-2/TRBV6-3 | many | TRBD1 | TGTGCCAGCAGTACCACGAGGACAGGGGTCCCTGAAGCTTTCTTT | CASSTTRTGVPEAFF
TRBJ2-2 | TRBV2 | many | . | TGTGCCAGCAGAAAGAGCACCGGGGAGCTGTTTTTT | CASRKSTGELFF
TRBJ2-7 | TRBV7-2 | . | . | TGTGCCAGCAGCTTAACCGGCAGCTACTCCTACGAGCAGTACTTC | CASSLTGSYSYEQYF
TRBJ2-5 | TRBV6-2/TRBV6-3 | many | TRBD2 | TGTGCCAGCAGTTACCGGCGGGGGTACCAAGAGACCCAGTACTTC | CASSYRRGYQETQYF